This T cell receptor beta chain was recorded in a study of CD8+CD57+ T cells in acquired aplastic anemia. Study context: Recorded DNA amounts for sorted CD4+ and CD8+ cells had an average of 3.2 ug.

The template used for profiling TCR beta VDJ and CDR3 was genomic DNA. MiXCR, run by TCRdb on the reads, gives a single entry per CDR3 protein. Of around 250,000 distinct CDR3 sequences in the sample, 50% to 70% were seen once. The study, taken as a whole, reports: Between patients and controls, CD8+ Simpson's diversity did not vary significantly. Overlap between patients and controls comprised about 28 CD8+ CDR3 sequences.

As regards this clonotype: Its antigen is still unknown.

The V end was cut by 5 bases, the J end by 2 bases, with 19 bases between. Per germline, CDR1 SGHTA and CDR2 FQGNSA. This CDR3 has 18 amino acids. This chain uses TRBV7-2 with TRBJ1-6, with D hard to call. This receptor was obtained from a human donor with severe aplastic anemia or a healthy control (not recorded which). The specimen sequenced was sorted CD4+, CD8+, or CD8+CD57+ T cells (not recorded which) from PBMCs. In nucleotides, the CDR3 is TGTGCCAGCAGCCAAGAAGGCAGGCCAGGCCCCTATAATTCACCCCTCCACTTT. Translation gives CASSQEGRPGPYNSPLHF. Full variable domain (remainder filled in from reference TRBV7-2 and TRBJ1-6): GAGVSQSPSNKVTEKGKDVELRCDPISGHTALYWYRQSLGQGLEFLIYFQGNSAPDKSGLPSDRFSAERTGGSVSTLTIQRTQQEDSAVYLCASSQEGRPGPYNSPLHFGNGTRLTVT.